Each of the 3 T cell receptor beta chains below was sequenced from the same sample in a study of response to subunit inactivated influenza vaccine. TCRdb processed the RT-PCR reads anew with MiXCR; each CDR3 protein has one entry. In the table there are about 540,000 distinct CDR3 sequences, less than 25% of which are singletons. The same sample was also used in a study of T cells expressing NK-cell markers. That source reports: As the method of synthesis, 5'RACE template switching with UMIs yielded TCR beta cDNA.

The input for sequencing was CD4+ T cells sorted from PBMCs, taken about 12 days after vaccination. Receptors were obtained from a man aged 45 to 65 who received an inactivated influenza vaccine.

In its sample, this clonotype was seen a few times. The CDR3 DNA reads TGTGCCAGCAGCTTAGTGAAAGGGGAGTCCTATAATTCACCCCTCCACTTT. This gives the protein CASSLVKGESYNSPLHF. The J gene is TRBJ1-6, the V gene TRBV7-2, with D tentatively TRBD1 (5 bases). CDR3 size: 17 residues. The germline gives CDR1 SGHTA, CDR2 FQGNSA. The V gene lost 1 base and the J gene lost 1 base, with 11 bases spanning the gap.

A word on this clonotype: The conserved closing phenylalanine or tryptophan is absent in this CDR3, likely reflecting a read error. The CDR3 DNA is TGTGCCAGCAGTGAAGAGCTAGCCAAAAACATTCAGTACCTC. Translated: CASSEELAKNIQYL. This rearrangement joins TRBV2 to TRBJ2-4; D is ambiguous. CDR1 SNHLY and CDR2 FYNNEI come from the germline V gene. CDR3 length equals 14 residues. V gave up 1 base and J gave up 0 bases, with 4 bases separating them.

The V call is TRBV20-1, the J call TRBJ2-5, with 8 bases aligning to TRBD2. The germline V gene has CDR1 DFQATT and CDR2 SNEGSKA (reference sequence). This CDR3 is 15 amino acids long. The trim removed 7 bases at V and 4 bases at J, leaving 14 bases unmatched. The CDR3 nucleotides read TGCAGTGTCCGACTAGCGAGAGTCCCAATAGAGACCCAGTACTTC. This codes for CSVRLARVPIETQYF.